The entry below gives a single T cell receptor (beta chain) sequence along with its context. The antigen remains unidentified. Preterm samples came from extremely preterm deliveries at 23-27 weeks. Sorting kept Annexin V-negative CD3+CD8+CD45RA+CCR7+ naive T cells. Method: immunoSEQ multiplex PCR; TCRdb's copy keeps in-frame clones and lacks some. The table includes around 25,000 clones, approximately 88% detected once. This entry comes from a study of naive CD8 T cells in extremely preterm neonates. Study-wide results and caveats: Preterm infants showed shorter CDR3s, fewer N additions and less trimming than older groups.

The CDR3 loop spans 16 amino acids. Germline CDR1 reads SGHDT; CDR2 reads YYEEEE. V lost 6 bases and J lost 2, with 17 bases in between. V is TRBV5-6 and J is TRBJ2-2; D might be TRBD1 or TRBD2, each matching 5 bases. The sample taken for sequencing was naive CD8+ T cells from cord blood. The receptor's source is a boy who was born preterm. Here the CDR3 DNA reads TGTGCCAGCATATCAAGCCTCCGGGACAACACCGGGGAGCTGTTTTTT. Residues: CASISSLRDNTGELFF.